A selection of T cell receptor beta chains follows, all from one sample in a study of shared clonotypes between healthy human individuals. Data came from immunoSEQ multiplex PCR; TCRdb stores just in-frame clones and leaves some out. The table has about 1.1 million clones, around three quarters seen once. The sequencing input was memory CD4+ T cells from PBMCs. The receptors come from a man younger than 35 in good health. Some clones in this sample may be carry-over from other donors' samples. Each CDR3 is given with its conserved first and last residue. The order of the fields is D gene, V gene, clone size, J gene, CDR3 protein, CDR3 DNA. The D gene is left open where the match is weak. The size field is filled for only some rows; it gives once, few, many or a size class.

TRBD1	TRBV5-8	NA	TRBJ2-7	CASSIRAGGEQYF	TGTGCCAGCAGCATCAGGGCAGGGGGCGAGCAGTACTTC
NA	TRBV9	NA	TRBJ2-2	CASSVDAHTGELFF	TGTGCCAGCAGCGTAGATGCCCACACCGGGGAGCTGTTTTTT
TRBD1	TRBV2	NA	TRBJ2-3	CASSVFFSGTGLTDTQYF	TGTGCCAGCAGTGTATTCTTCTCCGGGACAGGCCTCACAGATACGCAGTATTTT
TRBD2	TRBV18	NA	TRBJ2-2	CASSPPSGGPAGELFF	TGTGCCAGCTCACCACCGTCGGGAGGGCCCGCCGGGGAGCTGTTTTTT
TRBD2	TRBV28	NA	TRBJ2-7	CASSTPGGTYEQYF	TGTGCCAGCAGCACGCCGGGGGGAACCTACGAGCAGTACTTC
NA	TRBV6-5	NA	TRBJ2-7	CASSYTGSYEQYF	TGTGCCAGCAGTTACACAGGCTCCTACGAGCAGTACTTC
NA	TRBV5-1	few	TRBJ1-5	CASSLDGSNQPQHF	TGCGCCAGCAGCTTGGATGGGAGCAATCAGCCCCAGCATTTT
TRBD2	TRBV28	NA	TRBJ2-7	CASRLGIVVGTVASGRTYEQYF	TGTGCCAGCAGACTCGGAATAGTTGTGGGGACAGTCGCTAGCGGGAGGACCTACGAGCAGTACTTC
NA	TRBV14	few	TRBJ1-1	CASTSSWHTEAFF	TGTGCCAGTACGAGCTCCTGGCACACTGAAGCTTTCTTT
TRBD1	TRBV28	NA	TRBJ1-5	CASRLRGQGSNQPQHF	TGTGCCAGCAGACTCCGAGGACAGGGGAGCAATCAGCCCCAGCATTTT
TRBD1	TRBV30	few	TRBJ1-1	CAWSDPGTGWYTEAFF	TGTGCCTGGAGTGACCCCGGGACAGGGTGGTACACTGAAGCTTTCTTT
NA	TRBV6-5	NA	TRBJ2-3	CASSKDDTQYF	TGTGCCAGCTCCAAAGACGATACGCAGTATTTT
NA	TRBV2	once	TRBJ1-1	CASSGWLEGHTEAFF	TGTGCCAGCAGTGGCTGGCTGGAGGGACACACTGAAGCTTTCTTT
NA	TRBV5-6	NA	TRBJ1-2	CASSLGWDGYTF	TGTGCCAGCAGCCTCGGCTGGGATGGCTACACCTTC
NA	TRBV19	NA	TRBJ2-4	CASSIAENIQYF	TGTGCCAGTAGTATAGCCGAAAACATTCAGTACTTC
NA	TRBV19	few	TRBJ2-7	CASSRTARGEQYF	TGTGCCAGTAGTAGGACAGCGAGGGGCGAGCAGTACTTC
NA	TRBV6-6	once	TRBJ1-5	CASSYFRASGNQPQHF	TGTGCCAGCAGTTACTTCAGGGCGTCTGGCAATCAGCCCCAGCATTTT
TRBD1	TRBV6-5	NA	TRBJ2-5	CASRQTGDETQYF	TGTGCCAGCCGTCAGACAGGGGACGAGACCCAGTACTTC
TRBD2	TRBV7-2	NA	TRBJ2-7	CASSLGLAAYEQYF	TGTGCCAGCAGCTTAGGACTAGCGGCCTACGAGCAGTACTTC
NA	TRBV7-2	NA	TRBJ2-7	CASSLAGTVTYEQYF	TGTGCCAGCAGCTTAGCCGGGACGGTAACCTACGAGCAGTACTTC
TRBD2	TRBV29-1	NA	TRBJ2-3	CSVDKYGGRPDTQYF	TGCAGCGTGGACAAGTACGGGGGGAGGCCAGATACGCAGTATTTT
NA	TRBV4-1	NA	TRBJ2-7	CASSRDFSYEQYF	TGCGCCAGCAGCCGGGACTTCTCCTACGAGCAGTACTTC
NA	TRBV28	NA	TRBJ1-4	CASSYFERTDEKLFF	TGTGCCAGCAGTTACTTCGAGCGGACAGATGAAAAACTGTTTTTT
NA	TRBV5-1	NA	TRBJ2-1	CASSLAASSAEQFF	TGCGCCAGCAGCTTGGCAGCGTCCTCCGCAGAGCAGTTCTTC
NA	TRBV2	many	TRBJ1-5	CASSDISNQPQHF	TGTGCCAGCAGTGACATTAGCAATCAGCCCCAGCATTTT
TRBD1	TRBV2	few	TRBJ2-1	CASRRDRVGNNEQFF	TGTGCCAGCCGAAGGGACAGGGTAGGGAACAATGAGCAGTTCTTC
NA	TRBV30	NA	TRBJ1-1	CAWSPQGGLNTEAFF	TGTGCCTGGAGTCCCCAGGGCGGGCTGAACACTGAAGCTTTCTTT
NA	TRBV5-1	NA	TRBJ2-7	CASSLGWTEIYEQYF	TGCGCCAGCAGCTTGGGTTGGACAGAGATTTACGAGCAGTACTTC
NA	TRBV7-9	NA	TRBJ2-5	CASSQGGGETQYF	TGTGCCAGCAGCCAAGGGGGTGGTGAGACCCAGTACTTC
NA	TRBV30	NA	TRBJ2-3	CAWTRGVETDTQYF	TGTGCCTGGACGCGCGGGGTAGAGACAGATACGCAGTATTTT
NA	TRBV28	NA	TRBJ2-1	CASSGIGGGNNEQFF	TGTGCCAGCAGTGGGATCGGTGGAGGGAACAATGAGCAGTTCTTC
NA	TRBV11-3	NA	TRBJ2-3	CASRAGGSTDTQYF	TGTGCCAGCAGGGCAGGGGGGTCAACAGATACGCAGTATTTT
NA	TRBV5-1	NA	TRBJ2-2	CASSLGYREAGELFF	TGCGCCAGCAGCTTGGGCTACAGGGAAGCCGGGGAGCTGTTTTTT
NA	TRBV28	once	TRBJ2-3	CASSRDPTDTQYF	TGTGCCAGCAGTCGGGACCCCACAGATACGCAGTATTTT
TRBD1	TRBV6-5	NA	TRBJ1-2	CASRTTGYYGYTF	TGTGCCAGCAGAACGACAGGGTACTATGGCTACACCTTC
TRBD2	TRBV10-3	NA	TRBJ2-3	CAISPSGTTDTQYF	TGTGCCATCAGTCCTAGCGGCACCACAGATACGCAGTATTTT
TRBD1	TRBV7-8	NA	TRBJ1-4	CATRQGTSSNEKLFF	TGTGCCACCAGACAGGGTACTTCTTCTAATGAAAAACTGTTTTTT
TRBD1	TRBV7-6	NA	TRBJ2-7	CASSSRTGEVFYEQYF	TGTGCCAGCAGCTCCCGGACAGGGGAAGTTTTCTACGAGCAGTACTTC
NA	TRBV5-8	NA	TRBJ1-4	CASSFGRQPNEKLFF	TGTGCCAGCAGCTTCGGTAGACAGCCCAATGAAAAACTGTTTTTT
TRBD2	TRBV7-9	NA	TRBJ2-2	CASSTRVVAGVSAGELFF	TGTGCCAGCAGCACCCGTGTGGTAGCGGGAGTATCGGCCGGGGAGCTGTTTTTT
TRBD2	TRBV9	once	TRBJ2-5	CASSVTAGAFETQYF	TGTGCCAGCAGCGTAACGGCGGGAGCTTTCGAGACCCAGTACTTC
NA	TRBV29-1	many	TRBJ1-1	CSVLKTGRSSTEAFF	TGCAGCGTTCTCAAAACAGGGAGGTCTTCGACTGAAGCTTTCTTT
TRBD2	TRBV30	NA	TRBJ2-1	CAWSKLPSGTTRLSYNEQFF	TGTGCCTGGAGTAAATTGCCTAGCGGAACCACCCGACTCTCCTACAATGAGCAGTTCTTC
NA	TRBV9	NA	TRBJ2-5	CASSAGGGPTLQETQYF	TGTGCCAGCAGCGCAGGGGGAGGGCCCACTCTCCAAGAGACCCAGTACTTC
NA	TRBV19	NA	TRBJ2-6	CASSIVGAGANVLTF	TGTGCCAGTAGTATAGTGGGTGCCGGGGCCAACGTCCTGACTTTC
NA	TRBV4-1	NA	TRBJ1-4	CASSQGRQTTNEKLFF	TGCGCCAGCAGCCAAGGGCGGCAGACAACTAATGAAAAACTGTTTTTT
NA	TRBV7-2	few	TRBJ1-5	CASSWGSQPQHF	TGTGCCAGCAGCTGGGGCAGTCAGCCCCAGCATTTT
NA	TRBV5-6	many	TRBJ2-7	CASSLKPSCEQYF	TGTGCCAGCAGCCTTAAACCCTCCTGCGAGCAGTACTTC
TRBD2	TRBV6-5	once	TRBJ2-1	CASSYRPGGRRNEQFF	TGTGCCAGCAGTTACCGTCCGGGGGGGCGCCGAAATGAGCAGTTCTTC
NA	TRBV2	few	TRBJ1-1	CASRYREAFF	TGTGCCAGCAGGTACCGAGAAGCTTTCTTT